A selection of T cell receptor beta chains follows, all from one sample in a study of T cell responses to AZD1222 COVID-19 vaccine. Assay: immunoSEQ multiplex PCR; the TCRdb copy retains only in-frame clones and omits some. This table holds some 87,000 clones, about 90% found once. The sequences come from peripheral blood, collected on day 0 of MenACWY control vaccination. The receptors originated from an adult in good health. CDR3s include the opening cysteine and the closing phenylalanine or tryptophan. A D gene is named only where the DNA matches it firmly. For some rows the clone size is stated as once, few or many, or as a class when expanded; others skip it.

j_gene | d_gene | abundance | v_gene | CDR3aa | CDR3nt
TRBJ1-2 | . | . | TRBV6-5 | CASSDSAGANYGYTF | TGTGCCAGCAGTGACTCTGCAGGAGCTAACTATGGCTACACCTTC
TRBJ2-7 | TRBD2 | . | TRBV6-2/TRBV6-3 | CATTPSGSSYEQYF | TGTGCCACCACCCCTAGCGGCAGCTCCTACGAGCAGTACTTC
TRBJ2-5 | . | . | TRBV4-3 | CASSQALKFQETQYF | TGCGCCAGCAGCCAAGCCCTGAAATTCCAAGAGACCCAGTACTTC
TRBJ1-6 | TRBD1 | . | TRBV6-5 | CASSWGQGTNSPLHF | TGTGCCAGCAGCTGGGGACAGGGGACCAATTCACCCCTCCACTTT
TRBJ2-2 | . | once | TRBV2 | CASSVRRDGELFF | TGTGCCAGCAGTGTAAGGCGCGACGGGGAGCTGTTTTTT
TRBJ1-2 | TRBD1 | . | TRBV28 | CASRPTGASYGYTF | TGTGCCAGCAGACCCACAGGGGCATCCTATGGCTACACCTTC
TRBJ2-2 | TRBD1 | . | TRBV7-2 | CASRWTGNTGELFF | TGTGCCAGCAGGTGGACAGGGAACACCGGGGAGCTGTTTTTT
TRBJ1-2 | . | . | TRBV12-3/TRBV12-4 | CASSPAGDGYTF | TGTGCCAGCAGTCCCGCGGGAGACGGCTACACCTTC
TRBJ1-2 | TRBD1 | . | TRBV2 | CASRPRGQSYGYTF | TGTGCCAGCAGACCCAGGGGGCAGAGCTATGGCTACACCTTC
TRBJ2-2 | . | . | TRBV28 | CASSPLTGFFMTGELFF | TGTGCCAGCAGCCCCCTTACAGGGTTTTTTATGACCGGGGAGCTGTTTTTT
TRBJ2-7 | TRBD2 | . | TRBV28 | CASRTPGLASYEQYF | TGTGCCAGCAGGACCCCGGGACTAGCCTCCTACGAGCAGTACTTC
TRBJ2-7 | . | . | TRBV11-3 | CASSRTGTLEQYF | TGTGCCAGCAGCAGAACCGGGACACTAGAGCAGTACTTC
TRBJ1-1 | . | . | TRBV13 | CASSQRDPWSEAFF | TGTGCCAGCAGCCAGCGGGACCCTTGGTCTGAAGCTTTCTTT
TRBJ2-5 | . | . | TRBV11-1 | CASSLDRGQETQYF | TGTGCCAGCAGCTTAGACCGGGGCCAAGAGACCCAGTACTTC
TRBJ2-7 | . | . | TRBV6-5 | CASSSGKYEQYF | TGTGCCAGCAGTTCAGGGAAGTACGAGCAGTACTTC
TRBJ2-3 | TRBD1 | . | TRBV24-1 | CATAGTGALSTDTQYF | TGTGCCACCGCAGGGACAGGGGCCCTCAGCACAGATACGCAGTATTTT
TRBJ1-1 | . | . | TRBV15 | CATSRGQNTEAFF | TGTGCCACCAGCAGAGGACAGAACACTGAAGCTTTCTTT